The clone carrying this T cell receptor beta chain was seen only a few times. Its antigen is not known. Germline CDR1 is ENHRY and CDR2 is SYGVKD. Trimming removed 0 bases at V and 5 bases at J, with 14 bases between. This CDR3 is 15 amino acids long. These data come from a study of blood T cells in healthy people across ages. A J-beta primer mix and a sample-barcoded 5' primer were used in a second PCR of roughly 6 to 12 cycles. TCRdb called the 5' RACE reads again in MiXCR, with one record for every CDR3 protein. The sample records about 810,000 distinct CDR3 sequences, around 36% being singletons. Sample donors were healthy Caucasian individuals that came from Russia, aged roughly 6 to 95. Study-wide results and caveats: Whereas aged donors had fewer naive CD4+ cells, long-lived donors had more of them and higher diversity. Leaving the PBMCs unsorted stopped any conclusive comparison of naive versus antigen-experienced cells. Naive T cell percentage strongly correlated with TCR beta diversity.

This TCR was sampled from a man younger than 30 in good health. The chain recombines TRBV10-3 with TRBJ2-7; no definite D call. Sequences were obtained from blood. CDR3 region: CAISESRNPPHEQYF. In nucleotides, the CDR3 is TGTGCCATCAGTGAGTCGAGAAACCCGCCGCACGAGCAGTACTTC.